Each of the 31 T cell receptor beta chains below was sequenced from the same sample in a study of blood T cells in healthy people across ages. Then a second PCR, running roughly 7 to 12 cycles, was carried out with a sample-barcoded 5' primer and a J-beta primer mix. TCRdb re-called the 5' RACE reads through MiXCR, storing one row per CDR3 protein. The repertoire includes some 690,000 distinct CDR3 sequences, over 20% of them detected once, and approximately 20% sits in the top ten. Sequencing used blood. The receptors shown here come from a man between 65 and 79 years old in good health.

The genes are TRBV18 and TRBJ2-1, with TRBD2 matching over 11 bases. The CDR3 is 16 amino acids. Germline V lookup: CDR1 KGHSH, CDR2 LQKENI. The V and J ends lost 1 base and 7 bases, in that order; junction bases with no gene match: 6. The CDR3 DNA reads TGTGCCAGCTCACCACTCTCTAGCGGGGGGCCAAATGAGCAGTTCTTC. It translates to CASSPLSSGGPNEQFF. The variable domain in full, with the rest retrieved from reference TRBV18 and TRBJ2-1, is NAGVMQNPRHLVRRRGQEARLRCSPMKGHSHVYWYRQLPEEGLKFMVYLQKENIIDESGMPKERFSAEFPKEGPSILRIQQVVRGDSAAYFCASSPLSSGGPNEQFFGPGTRLTVL.

This clonotype was observed at least ten times. The chain joins TRBV7-9 to TRBJ1-4; tentatively, D is TRBD1 (5 bases). The CDR3 runs 15 residues. V was clipped by 4 bases and J by 7 bases, with 16 bases between them. Germline V gene sequence: CDR1 SEHNR, CDR2 FQNEAQ (reference sequence). The CDR3 nucleotides are TGTGCCAGCAGCTACGTGGGGGACGTTGGTGAAAAACTGTTTTTT. Residues: CASSYVGDVGEKLFF.

The CDR3 sequence is CAISEVAFSSGNTIYF. The CDR3 bases are TGTGCCATCAGTGAGGTGGCGTTCTCCTCTGGAAACACCATATATTTT. The V call is TRBV10-3, the J call TRBJ1-3; D is ambiguous. V was pared by 2 bases and J by 0 bases, with 11 bases between. This CDR3 is built from 16 residues. Germline CDR1 is ENHRY and CDR2 is SYGVKD.

The chain combines TRBV29-1 with TRBJ1-4; 7 positions match TRBD1. The CDR3 is 12 residues long. V shed 7 bases, J shed 7 bases, and the junction held 6 bases outside the gene matches. Germline CDR1 and CDR2: SQVTM and ANQGSEA. CDR3 nucleotides: TGCAGCGCGAACAGGGGCGGTGAAAAACTGTTTTTT. It encodes CSANRGGEKLFF.

The chain carries TRBV7-6 and TRBJ1-1; D is unclear. V shed 6 bases and J shed 0 bases, with 8 bases lying between them. Germline loops: CDR1 SGHVS, CDR2 FNYEAQ. This CDR3 contains 13 residues. This chain's CDR3 is CASSRNMNTEAFF. DNA of the CDR3: TGTGCCAGCAGTCGGAATATGAACACTGAAGCTTTCTTT.

V and J are TRBV2 and TRBJ2-1; the match to TRBD1 covers 8 bases. Per the germline V gene, CDR1 is SNHLY and CDR2 is FYNNEI. The CDR3 totals 15 residues. Unmatched junction bases numbered 5, after V lost 7 bases and J lost 0 bases. In nucleotides, the CDR3 is TGTGCCAGCACCCAAGACAGGGGCTCCTACAATGAGCAGTTCTTC. Protein sequence: CASTQDRGSYNEQFF. Looking up the rest from reference TRBV2 and TRBJ2-1 gives the full variable domain: EPEVTQTPSHQVTQMGQEVILRCVPISNHLYFYWYRQILGQKVEFLVSFYNNEISEKSEIFDDQFSVERPDGSNFTLKIRSTKLEDSAMYFCASTQDRGSYNEQFFGPGTRLTVL.

Worth noting for this clonotype: Possible read error: a much larger clone is one base away. The chain employs TRBV7-3 and TRBJ2-2, with a possible D match to TRBD1 (5 bases). The germline CDR1 and CDR2 sequences are SGHTA and FQGTGA. This CDR3 region has 15 residues. The CDR3 is CAGSYDSRKGGELFF. CDR3 sequence (DNA): TGTGCCGGCAGCTACGACAGCCGGAAAGGCGGGGAGCTGTTTTTT.

The chain combines TRBV6-5 with TRBJ1-5; D unresolved. V lost 8 bases to trimming and J lost 2 bases, with 16 bases between them. The germline CDR1 and CDR2 sequences are MNHEY and SVGAGI. This CDR3 has 15 residues. The CDR3 protein is CASRTTRSGNQPQHF. DNA for the CDR3: TGTGCCAGCCGGACTACCAGGAGCGGCAATCAGCCCCAGCATTTT.

The chain is built from TRBV5-1 and TRBJ2-1, with TRBD2 identical over 7 bases. CDR1 is SGHRS, CDR2 YFSETQ, per germline. With V trimmed by 7 bases and J by 3 bases, 13 bases remained unmatched. This CDR3 spans 16 amino acids. The CDR3 is CASAPPLAVNYNEQFF. The CDR3 bases are TGCGCCAGCGCCCCGCCCCTAGCGGTGAACTACAATGAGCAGTTCTTC.

This clonotype was detected only a few times. The V call is TRBV18, the J call TRBJ2-7; perhaps TRBD2 as D (5 bases). The DNA end is a closer match to TRBJ2-1, so the J assignment may be wrong. CDR1 is KGHSH, CDR2 LQKENI, per germline. The CDR3 extends over 14 amino acids. The CDR3 here is CASSPPSLDYEQFF. CDR3 bases: TGTGCCAGCTCACCACCATCACTAGATTATGAGCAGTTCTTC.

Only a few counts were recorded for this clonotype. DNA for the CDR3: TGTGCCAGCAGCCAAGATAGAGACTACGAGCAGTACTTC. It yields the protein CASSQDRDYEQYF. The chain carries TRBV14 and TRBJ2-7; unclear D gene. The V end was cut by 0 bases, the J end by 3 bases, with 6 bases between. Germline V gives CDR1 SGHDN, CDR2 FVKESK. The CDR3 runs to 13 residues. Using reference TRBV14 and TRBJ2-7 for the parts outside the CDR3, the full variable domain is EAGVTQFPSHSVIEKGQTVTLRCDPISGHDNLYWYRRVMGKEIKFLLHFVKESKQDESGMPNNRFLAERTGGTYSTLKVQPAELEDSGVYFCASSQDRDYEQYFGPGTRLTVT.

This clonotype occurred a few times. The chain employs TRBV12-3 or TRBV12-4 and TRBJ1-6; no firm D call. There are 11 residues in the CDR3. V was cut by 3 bases and J by 12 bases, with 6 bases left in between. The CDR3 nucleotides read TGTGCCAGCAGTTTTCGGGGACCCCTCCACTTT. This encodes CASSFRGPLHF.

The chain is built from TRBV21-1 and TRBJ2-7; the D call of TRBD2 is as the table states it, not checked on the DNA. TRBV21-1 is termed a pseudogene. The CDR3 is 16 residues long. In DNA form, the CDR3 reads TGTGCCAGCAGCAAAGTTGGTAGCCGCGGGCCCTACGAGCAGTACGTC. Translation: CASSKVGSRGPYEQYV.

This clonotype was found a few times. The rearrangement uses TRBV6-6 and TRBJ1-2; TRBD1 matches at 8 bases. The junction had 12 bases not matched to a gene; V was cut back by 6 bases and J by 6 bases. In germline, CDR1 is MNHNY, CDR2 SVGAGI (reference sequence). This CDR3 contains 15 residues. The CDR3 nucleotides are TGTGCCAGCAGCCCGGTAGACAGGGGTCAACATGGCTACACCTTC. Residues: CASSPVDRGQHGYTF.

This clonotype was counted only a few times. The V call is TRBV6-1, the J call TRBJ2-3; no definite D call. Trimming took off 2 bases at V and 0 bases at J, with 15 bases between the two ends. The CDR3 is 17 amino acids. Germline V gives CDR1 MNHNS, CDR2 SASEGT. The CDR3 nucleotides read TGTGCCAGCAGTGAAATCAGGAACACTAAAAGCACAGATACGCAGTATTTT. It yields the protein CASSEIRNTKSTDTQYF.

Worth noting for this clonotype: The junction departs from germline at one end; a sequencing error may be responsible. The CDR3 region is CASSSGWGWEQYF. The CDR3 bases are TGCGCCAGCAGCTCCGGTTGGGGCTGGGAGCAGTACTTT. The chain employs TRBV5-1 and TRBJ2-1; D possibly uses TRBD1 or TRBD2 (5 bases each). The germline gives CDR1 SGHRS, CDR2 YFSETQ. The CDR3 runs 13 residues.

The table lists this clonotype with a few counts. The V and J genes are TRBV11-2 and TRBJ2-5; the match to TRBD2 covers 7 bases. This CDR3 has 16 residues. The trim removed 2 bases at V and 5 bases at J, leaving 11 bases unmatched. CDR1 is SGHAT and CDR2 is FQNNGV in the germline V gene. The CDR3 sequence: CASSLSRLAGRETQYF. As DNA, the CDR3 is TGTGCCAGCAGCTTATCCCGACTAGCCGGTCGGGAGACCCAGTACTTC.

This clonotype was detected a few times. The chain is built from TRBV12-3 or TRBV12-4 and TRBJ2-1, with 8 bases fitting TRBD2. CDR3 length: 15 amino acids. J was trimmed by 2 bases and V by 6 bases; bases with no gene match: 6. The CDR3 spells CASRVGTRTYNEQFF. The DNA for the CDR3 is TGTGCCAGCAGGGTAGGGACTAGAACCTACAATGAGCAGTTCTTC.

This rearrangement joins TRBV18 to TRBJ1-1; no reliable D call. The V gene's germline CDR1 is KGHSH and CDR2 LQKENI. The CDR3 has 12 residues. The V end was cut by 1 base, the J end by 4 bases, with 4 bases between. CDR3 residues: CASSPQTTEAFF. DNA of the CDR3: TGTGCCAGCTCACCACAGACCACTGAAGCTTTCTTT.

This clonotype was seen many times. The rearrangement links TRBV10-2 to TRBJ2-1; D is tentatively TRBD1 or TRBD2 (5 bases each). Trimming took off 8 bases at V and 9 bases at J, with 17 bases between the two ends. Germline V lookup: CDR1 WSHSY, CDR2 SAAADI. The CDR3 is 13 residues long. The CDR3 here is CASWDLLRVEQFF. The CDR3, as DNA: TGCGCCAGCTGGGACCTACTTCGGGTTGAGCAGTTCTTC.

This clonotype showed up just a few times. The V gene is TRBV4-1, the J gene TRBJ1-1; D perhaps matches TRBD1 (5 bases). The CDR3 extends over 13 amino acids. The V and J ends lost 4 bases and 11 bases respectively, with 17 bases between them. CDR1 is MGHRA, CDR2 YSYEKL, per germline. CDR3 amino acids: CASSPGRSTDAFF. The CDR3 DNA follows: TGCGCCAGCAGCCCCGGACGGTCGACAGATGCTTTCTTT.

This clonotype was observed a few times. V and J are TRBV3-1 and TRBJ1-2, with 9 nucleotides matching TRBD1. After removal of 1 base from V and 2 bases from J, the junction contained 8 bases not matched to a gene. CDR1 is LGHDT and CDR2 is YNNKEL in the germline V gene (reference sequence). CDR3 length: 17 amino acids. This CDR3 reads CASSQGDRVGSNYGYTF. As DNA, the CDR3 is TGTGCCAGCAGCCAAGGGGACAGGGTAGGCTCCAACTATGGCTACACCTTC. The full variable domain, its missing parts supplied by reference TRBV3-1 and TRBJ1-2, is DTAVSQTPKYLVTQMGNDKSIKCEQNLGHDTMYWYKQDSKKFLKIMFSYNNKELIINETVPNRFSPKSPDKAHLNLHINSLELGDSAVYFCASSQGDRVGSNYGYTFGSGTRLTVV.

The chain joins TRBV27 to TRBJ2-1, with 9 nucleotides matching TRBD2. The germline V gene has CDR1 MNHEY and CDR2 SMNVEV (reference sequence). This CDR3 has 15 amino acids. Trimming cost V 6 bases and J 7 bases; bases outside gene matches: 10. In DNA form, the CDR3 reads TGTGCCAGCAGACCCGGGACTAGCATGTTTAATGAGCAGTTCTTC. Protein product: CASRPGTSMFNEQFF.

This clonotype has just a few counts. The genes are TRBV20-1 and TRBJ2-3; D gene ambiguous. V shed 3 bases and J shed 0 bases, with 16 bases lying between them. The CDR3 totals 16 residues. Germline V lookup: CDR1 DFQATT, CDR2 SNEGSKA (reference sequence). Here the CDR3 DNA reads TGCAGTGCTAGGAAACCTGGTCTGGTTAGCACAGATACGCAGTATTTT. Its translation: CSARKPGLVSTDTQYF.

This clonotype occurred a few times. One junction end does not reproduce the germline sequence, and a read error may be involved. CDR3 in amino acids: CASSQDYTSGTDTLYF. In DNA, the CDR3 is TGCGCCAGCAGCCAAGATTACACTAGCGGGACAGATACGCTGTATTTT. This chain links TRBV4-3 with TRBJ2-3; 10 nucleotides line up with TRBD2. CDR3 length: 16 amino acids. Germline V gene data show CDR1 as LGHNA and CDR2 as YSLEER.

The chain recombines TRBV6-5 with TRBJ1-1; no definite D call. The V end was cut by 4 bases, the J end by 6 bases, with 15 bases between. The germline gives CDR1 MNHEY, CDR2 SVGAGI. This CDR3 has 14 amino acids. In nucleotides, the CDR3 is TGTGCCAGCAGTTCGGGTCGGGGTAGAGCTGAAGCTTTCTTT. Its translation is CASSSGRGRAEAFF.

This clonotype was seen a few times. The J gene is TRBJ2-3, the V gene TRBV6-1; D perhaps matches TRBD2 (6 bases). CDR1 and CDR2 from the germline V gene are MNHNS and SASEGT. V was shortened by 7 bases and J by 4 bases, with 12 bases between the two germline ends. CDR3 length equals 13 residues. CDR3 nucleotides: TGTGCCAGCAAGCGGGTTTTGGCAGATACGCAGTATTTT. Translation: CASKRVLADTQYF.

This clonotype has at least ten counts. The rearrangement joins TRBV7-6 to TRBJ1-3; D might be TRBD1 (6 bases). Germline V gene sequence: CDR1 SGHVS, CDR2 FNYEAQ. This CDR3 is built from 15 residues. Deletions cut 2 bases from V and 4 bases from J, with 12 bases between. The DNA of the CDR3 is TGTGCCAGCAGCTTACTGGGGGGCGCCGGAAACACCATATATTTT. Residues: CASSLLGGAGNTIYF.

On this clonotype itself: Just one base apart from a much larger clone, this may be a read error. This chain links TRBV4-1 with TRBJ2-1; no clear D. CDR1 is MGHRA, CDR2 YSYEKL, per germline. Trimming cost V 0 bases and J 3 bases, with 9 bases left between them. CDR3 length: 15 amino acids. The DNA of the CDR3 is TGCGCCAGCAGCCAAGAGTGGCAGAGCTACAATGAGCAGTTCTTC. Translation gives CASSQEWQSYNEQFF.

This clonotype was seen a handful of times. The rearrangement joins TRBV20-1 to TRBJ2-5; TRBD2 is a possible D gene (5 bases). The CDR3 is made up of 12 amino acids. Trimming cost V 6 bases and J 3 bases, with 11 bases left between them. In germline, CDR1 is DFQATT, CDR2 SNEGSKA (reference sequence). CDR3 DNA: TGCAGTGCCCCCTTAGCGAAAGAGACCCAGTACTTC. This encodes CSAPLAKETQYF.

Only a few counts were recorded for this clonotype. One end of the junction fails to match germline, which may point to a read error. This chain uses TRBV29-1 with TRBJ2-5; D is possibly TRBD2 (6 bases). Looked up from germline, CDR1 is SQVTM and CDR2 is ANQGSEA. The CDR3 contains 13 residues. For the CDR3, the DNA is TGCAGCGTTGACTCCGGGTCGGGGGAGACCCAGTGCTTC. Encoded protein: CSVDSGSGETQCF.